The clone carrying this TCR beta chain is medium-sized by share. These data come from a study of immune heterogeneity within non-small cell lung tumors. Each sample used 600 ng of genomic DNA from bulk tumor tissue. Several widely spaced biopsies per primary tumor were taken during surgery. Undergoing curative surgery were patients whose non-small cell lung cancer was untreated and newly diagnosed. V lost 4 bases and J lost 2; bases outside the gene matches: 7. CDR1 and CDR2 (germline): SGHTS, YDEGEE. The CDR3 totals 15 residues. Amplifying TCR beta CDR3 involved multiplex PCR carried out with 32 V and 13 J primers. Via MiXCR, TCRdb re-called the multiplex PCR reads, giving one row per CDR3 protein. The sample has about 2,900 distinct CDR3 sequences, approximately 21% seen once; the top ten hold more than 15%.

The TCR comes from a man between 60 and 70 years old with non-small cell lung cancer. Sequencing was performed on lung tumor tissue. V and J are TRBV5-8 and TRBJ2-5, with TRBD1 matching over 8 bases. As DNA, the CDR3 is TGTGCCAGCAGCCATTATCAGGGGGCACAAGAGACCCAGTACTTC. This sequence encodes CASSHYQGAQETQYF.